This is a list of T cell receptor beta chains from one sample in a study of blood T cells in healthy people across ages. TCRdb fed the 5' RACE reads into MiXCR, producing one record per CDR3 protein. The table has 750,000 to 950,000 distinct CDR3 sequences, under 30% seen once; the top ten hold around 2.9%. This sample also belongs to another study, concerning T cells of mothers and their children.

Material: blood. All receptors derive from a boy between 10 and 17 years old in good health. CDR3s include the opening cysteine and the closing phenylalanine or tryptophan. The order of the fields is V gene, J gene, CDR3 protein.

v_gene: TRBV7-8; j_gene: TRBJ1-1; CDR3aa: CASSLRRGVNTEAFF
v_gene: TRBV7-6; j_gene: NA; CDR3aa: CASSPQDIYEQYF
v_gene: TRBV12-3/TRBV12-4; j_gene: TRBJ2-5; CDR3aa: CANSFHSGTSGGARETQYF
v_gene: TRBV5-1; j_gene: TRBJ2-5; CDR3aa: CASSPYQTQETQYF
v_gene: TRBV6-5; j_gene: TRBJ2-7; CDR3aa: CASKDTGGSYEQYF
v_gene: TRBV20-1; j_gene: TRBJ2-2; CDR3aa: CSAREGGFSNTGELFF
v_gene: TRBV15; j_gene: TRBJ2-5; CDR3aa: CATSSVIRAGGGETQYF
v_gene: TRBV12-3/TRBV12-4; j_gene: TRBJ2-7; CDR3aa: CASSADRTYEQYF
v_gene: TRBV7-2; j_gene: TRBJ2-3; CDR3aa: CASSFSGGAGGTDTQYF
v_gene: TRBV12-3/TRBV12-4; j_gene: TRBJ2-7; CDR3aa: CASSLGVGSYEQYF
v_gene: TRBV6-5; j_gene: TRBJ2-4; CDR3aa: CASSLKPLAKNIQYF
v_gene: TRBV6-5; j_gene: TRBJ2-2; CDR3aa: CASSYSALDTGELFF
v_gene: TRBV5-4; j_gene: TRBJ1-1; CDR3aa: CASSFNFRGIRTEAFF
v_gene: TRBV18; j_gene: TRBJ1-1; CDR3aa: CASSPSTETEAFF
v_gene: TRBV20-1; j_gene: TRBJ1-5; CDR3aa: CSARGQGNQPQHF
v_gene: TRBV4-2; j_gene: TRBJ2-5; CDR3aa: CASSQDFSGGALGETQYF
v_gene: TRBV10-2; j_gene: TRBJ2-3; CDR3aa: CASTGGGGPDTQYF
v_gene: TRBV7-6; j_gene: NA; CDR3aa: CASSLAPGPLNHEQFF
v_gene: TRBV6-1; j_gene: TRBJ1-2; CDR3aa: CASSVTGYGYTF
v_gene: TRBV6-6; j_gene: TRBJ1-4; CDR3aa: CASSPPSRGDEKLFF
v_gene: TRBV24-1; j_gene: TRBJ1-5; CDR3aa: CATSDSANQPQHF
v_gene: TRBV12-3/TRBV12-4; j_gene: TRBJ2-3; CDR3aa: CASSSRGSGISTDTQYF
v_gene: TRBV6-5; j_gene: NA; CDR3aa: CASSYSKGQSYEQYF
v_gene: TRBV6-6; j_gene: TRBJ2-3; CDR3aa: CASSPLPSVSDTQYF
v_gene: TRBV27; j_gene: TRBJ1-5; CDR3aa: CASSPSLVNNQPQHF
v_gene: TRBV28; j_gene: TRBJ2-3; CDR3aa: CASSAWDLTDTQYF
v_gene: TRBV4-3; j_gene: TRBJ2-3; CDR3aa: CASSPSGDTDTQYF
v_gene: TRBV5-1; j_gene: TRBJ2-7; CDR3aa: CASSKGQVSYEQYF
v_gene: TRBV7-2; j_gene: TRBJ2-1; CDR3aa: CASSSPGTSRFF
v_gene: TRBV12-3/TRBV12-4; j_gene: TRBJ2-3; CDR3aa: CASIPTRGADTQYF
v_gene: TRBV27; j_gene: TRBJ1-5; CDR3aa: CASSLLGQDNQPQHF
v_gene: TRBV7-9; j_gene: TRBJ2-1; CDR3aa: CASSLGGMSGSNEQFF
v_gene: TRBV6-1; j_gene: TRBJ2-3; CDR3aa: CASSEEISGLRSTDTQYF